This TCR beta chain stems from a study of T cells expressing NK-cell markers. The CDR3 length is 15 residues. Using the 5' RACE reads, TCRdb records one entry per CDR3 protein without DNA. Recorded for this sample: 440,000 or so distinct CDR3 sequences. The specimen was blood T cells: a sorted CD56 or NKG2C T cell subset, CD4+ or CD8+ T cells, or bulk PBMC T cells (not recorded which). The sequence was collected from a woman aged 18 to 75 in good health. The rearrangement joins TRBV12-3 or TRBV12-4 to TRBJ1-6; TCRdb selects TRBD1, and the lack of DNA leaves this call unchecked. CDR3 sequence reads: CASSPRDRGNSPLHF.